One and the same sample provided the 2 T cell receptor beta chains below, sequenced in a study of early stage breast cancer tumors. The data were produced by immunoSEQ multiplex PCR, yet TCRdb's version contains in-frame clones alone and is incomplete. This sample carries tens of thousands of clones, around 90% of them seen once, and the ten largest clones take 4% to 5.5%. Specimen: blood. The receptors were gathered from a person between 65 and 79 years old with breast cancer.

The sample holds a few counts of this clone. The V call is TRBV7-6, the J call TRBJ1-2, with TRBD1 as a possible D gene (5 bases). Germline V gene data show CDR1 as SGHVS and CDR2 as FNYEAQ. V was trimmed by 5 bases and J by 5 bases, leaving 12 bases between them. This CDR3 contains 13 residues. In nucleotides, the CDR3 is TGTGCCAGCAGCCCTGACAGCATATATGGCTACACCTTC. Translated, it gives CASSPDSIYGYTF.

The V gene is TRBV4-1, the J gene TRBJ2-1, with TRBD1 identical over 8 bases. The CDR3 runs to 15 residues. Trimming at V came to 2 bases and at J to 4 bases, leaving 4 bases not matched to a gene. Germline V gives CDR1 MGHRA, CDR2 YSYEKL. The CDR3 sequence is CASSQQTGGYNEQFF. CDR3 DNA sequence: TGCGCCAGCAGCCAACAAACAGGGGGGTACAATGAGCAGTTCTTC.